What follows describes a single T cell receptor (beta chain). Libraries were prepared by immunoSEQ multiplex PCR; TCRdb keeps only in-frame clonotypes and omits some of them. The sample includes more than 15,000 clones, about 65% seen only once; the top ten take over 15%. V lost 5 bases to trimming and J lost 2 bases; unmatched junction nucleotides: 4. The germline CDR1 and CDR2 sequences are SGHAT and FQNNGV. The length of the CDR3 is 16 residues. This entry comes from a study of somatic mutations in cytotoxic T cells in rheumatoid arthritis. The sample comprised CD8+ T cells sorted from blood. The genes are TRBV11-2 and TRBJ2-1; 12 bases are a match to TRBD2. The receptor's source is an adult with rheumatoid arthritis. The CDR3: CASSQTSGGPYNEQFF. The CDR3 nucleotides are TGTGCCAGCAGCCAGACTAGCGGGGGTCCCTACAATGAGCAGTTCTTC.